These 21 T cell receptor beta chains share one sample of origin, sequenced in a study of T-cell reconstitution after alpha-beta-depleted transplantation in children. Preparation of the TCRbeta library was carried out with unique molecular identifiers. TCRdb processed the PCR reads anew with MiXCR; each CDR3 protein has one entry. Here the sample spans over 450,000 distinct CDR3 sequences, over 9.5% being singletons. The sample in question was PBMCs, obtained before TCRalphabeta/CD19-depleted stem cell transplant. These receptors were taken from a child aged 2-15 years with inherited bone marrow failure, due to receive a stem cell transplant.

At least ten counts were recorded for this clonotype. In DNA, the CDR3 is TGTGCCACCAGCAGCGGTAGGGCGGGCCTCCCAGGGGGCTACACCTTC. This gives the protein CATSSGRAGLPGGYTF. The chain recombines TRBV15 with TRBJ1-2; D may be TRBD1 (5 bases). This CDR3 has 16 amino acids. Germline V gene data show CDR1 as LNHNV and CDR2 as YYDKDF (reference sequence). The germline V and J ends were trimmed by 3 bases and 8 bases, with 22 bases remaining between them.

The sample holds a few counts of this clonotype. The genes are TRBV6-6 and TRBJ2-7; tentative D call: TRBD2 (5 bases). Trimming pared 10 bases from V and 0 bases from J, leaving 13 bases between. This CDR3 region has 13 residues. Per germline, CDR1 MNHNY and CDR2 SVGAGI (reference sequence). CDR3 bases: TGTGCCATCGACACCGGGAACTCCTACGAGCAGTACTTC. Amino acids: CAIDTGNSYEQYF.

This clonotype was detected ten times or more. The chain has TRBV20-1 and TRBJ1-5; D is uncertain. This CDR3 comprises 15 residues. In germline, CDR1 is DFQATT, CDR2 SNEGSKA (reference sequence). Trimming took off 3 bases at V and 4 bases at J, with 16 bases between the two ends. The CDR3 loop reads CSASSILGQNQPQHF. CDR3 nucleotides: TGCAGTGCTAGTTCTATATTAGGGCAAAATCAGCCCCAGCATTTT.

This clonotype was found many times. The CDR3 sequence: CASSEDRGSYEQYF. CDR3 DNA: TGCGCCAGCAGTGAGGACAGGGGGTCCTACGAGCAGTACTTC. The V gene is TRBV10-2, the J gene TRBJ2-7; TRBD1 aligns across 9 bases. Germline CDR1 reads WSHSY; CDR2 reads SAAADI. This CDR3 has 14 amino acids. The V gene end was trimmed by 2 bases and the J gene end by 1 base; junction bases not matched to a gene: 0.

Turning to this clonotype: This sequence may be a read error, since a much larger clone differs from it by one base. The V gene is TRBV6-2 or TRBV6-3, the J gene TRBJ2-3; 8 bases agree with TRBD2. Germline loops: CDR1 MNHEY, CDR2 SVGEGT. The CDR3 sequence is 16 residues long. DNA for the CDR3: TGTGCCAGCAGCCTTCCGGTGGGGACTAGTCCAGATACGCAGAATTTT. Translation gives CASSLPVGTSPDTQNF.

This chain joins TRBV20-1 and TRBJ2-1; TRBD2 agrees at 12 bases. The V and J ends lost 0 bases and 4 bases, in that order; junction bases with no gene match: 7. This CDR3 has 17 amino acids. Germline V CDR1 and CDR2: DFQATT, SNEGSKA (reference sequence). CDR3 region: CSARDQALAGGYNEQFF. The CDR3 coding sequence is TGCAGTGCTAGAGATCAGGCACTAGCGGGAGGTTACAATGAGCAGTTCTTC.

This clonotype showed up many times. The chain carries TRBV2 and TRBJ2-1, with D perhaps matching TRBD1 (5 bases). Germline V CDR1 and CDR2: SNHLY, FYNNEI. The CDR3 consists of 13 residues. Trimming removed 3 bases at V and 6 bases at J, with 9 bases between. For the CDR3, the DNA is TGTGCCAGCAGTGATGGCAGGGTCAATGAGCAGTTCTTC. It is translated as CASSDGRVNEQFF.

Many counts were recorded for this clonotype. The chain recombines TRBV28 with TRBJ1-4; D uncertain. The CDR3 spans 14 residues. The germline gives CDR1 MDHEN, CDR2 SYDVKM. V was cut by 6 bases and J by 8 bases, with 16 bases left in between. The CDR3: CASSLPSHIEKLFF. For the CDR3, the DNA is TGTGCCAGCAGCCTCCCTAGCCATATAGAAAAACTGTTTTTT.

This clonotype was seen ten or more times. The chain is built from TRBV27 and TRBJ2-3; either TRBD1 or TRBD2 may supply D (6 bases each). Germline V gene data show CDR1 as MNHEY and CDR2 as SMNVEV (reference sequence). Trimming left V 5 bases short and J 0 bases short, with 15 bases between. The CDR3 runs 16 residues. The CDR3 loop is CASSPSRGLSTDTQYF. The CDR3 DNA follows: TGTGCCAGCAGTCCATCTCGGGGGCTGAGCACAGATACGCAGTATTTT.

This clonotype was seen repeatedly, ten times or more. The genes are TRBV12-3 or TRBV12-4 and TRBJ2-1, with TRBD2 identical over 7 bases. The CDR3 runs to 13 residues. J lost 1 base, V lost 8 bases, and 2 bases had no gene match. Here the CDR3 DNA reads TGTGCCAGCGGGGGGGGGTCCTACAATGAGCAGTTCTTC. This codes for CASGGGSYNEQFF.

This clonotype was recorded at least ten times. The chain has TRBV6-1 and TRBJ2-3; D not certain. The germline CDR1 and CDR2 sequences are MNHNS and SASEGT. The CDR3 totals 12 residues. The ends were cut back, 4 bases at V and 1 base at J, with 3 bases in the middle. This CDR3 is CASSARTDTQYF. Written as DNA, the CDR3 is TGTGCCAGCAGTGCGCGCACAGATACGCAGTATTTT.

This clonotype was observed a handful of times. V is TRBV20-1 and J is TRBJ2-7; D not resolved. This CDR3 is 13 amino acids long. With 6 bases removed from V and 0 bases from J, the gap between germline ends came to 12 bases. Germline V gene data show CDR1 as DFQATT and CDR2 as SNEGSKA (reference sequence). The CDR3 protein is CSARSTHSYEQYF. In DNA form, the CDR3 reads TGCAGTGCCCGGAGTACCCACTCCTACGAGCAGTACTTC.

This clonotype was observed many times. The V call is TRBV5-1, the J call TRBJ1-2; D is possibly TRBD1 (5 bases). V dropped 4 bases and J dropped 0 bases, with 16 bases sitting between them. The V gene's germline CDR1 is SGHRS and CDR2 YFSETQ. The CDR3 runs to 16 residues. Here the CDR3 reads CASSDPGLSANYGYTF. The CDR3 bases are TGCGCCAGCAGCGACCCGGGACTTTCAGCTAACTATGGCTACACCTTC.

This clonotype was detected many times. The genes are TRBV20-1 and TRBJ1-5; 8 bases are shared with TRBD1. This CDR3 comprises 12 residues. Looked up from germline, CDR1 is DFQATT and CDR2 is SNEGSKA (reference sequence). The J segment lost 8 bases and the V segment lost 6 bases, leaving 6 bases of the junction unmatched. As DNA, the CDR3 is TGCAGTGCGGACACAGGGGGTGAGCCCCAGCATTTT. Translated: CSADTGGEPQHF.

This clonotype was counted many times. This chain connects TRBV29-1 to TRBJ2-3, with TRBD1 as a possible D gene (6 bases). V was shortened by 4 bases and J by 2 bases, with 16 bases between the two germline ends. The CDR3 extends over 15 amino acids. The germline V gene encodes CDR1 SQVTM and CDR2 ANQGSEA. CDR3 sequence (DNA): TGCAGCGTTGGGCGAAGACAGGAGTACACAGATACGCAGTATTTT. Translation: CSVGRRQEYTDTQYF.

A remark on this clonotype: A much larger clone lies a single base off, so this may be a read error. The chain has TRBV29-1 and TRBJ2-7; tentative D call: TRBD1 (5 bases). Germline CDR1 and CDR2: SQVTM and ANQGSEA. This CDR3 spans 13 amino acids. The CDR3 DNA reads TGCATCGTTGTGCCAGGGTTTGCCTACGAGCAGTACTTC. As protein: CIVVPGFAYEQYF.

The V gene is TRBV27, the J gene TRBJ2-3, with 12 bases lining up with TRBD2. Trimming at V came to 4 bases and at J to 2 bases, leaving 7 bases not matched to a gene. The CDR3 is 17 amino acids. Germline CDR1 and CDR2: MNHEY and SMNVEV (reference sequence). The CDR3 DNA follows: TGTGCCAGCAGTTACTCAGGACTAGCGGGACTCACAGATACGCAGTATTTT. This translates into CASSYSGLAGLTDTQYF.

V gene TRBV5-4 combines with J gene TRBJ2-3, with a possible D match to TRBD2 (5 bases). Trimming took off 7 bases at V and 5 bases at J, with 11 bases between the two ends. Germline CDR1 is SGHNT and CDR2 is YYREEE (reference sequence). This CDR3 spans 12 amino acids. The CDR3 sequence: CASWEIQDTQYF. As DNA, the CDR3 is TGTGCCAGCTGGGAGATTCAAGATACGCAGTATTTT.

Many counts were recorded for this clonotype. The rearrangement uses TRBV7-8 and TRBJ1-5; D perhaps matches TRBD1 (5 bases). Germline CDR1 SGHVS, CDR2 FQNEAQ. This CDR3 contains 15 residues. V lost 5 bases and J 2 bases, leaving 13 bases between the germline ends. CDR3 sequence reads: CASSIWDGRNQPQHF. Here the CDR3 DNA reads TGTGCCAGCAGCATCTGGGACGGCCGCAATCAGCCCCAGCATTTT.

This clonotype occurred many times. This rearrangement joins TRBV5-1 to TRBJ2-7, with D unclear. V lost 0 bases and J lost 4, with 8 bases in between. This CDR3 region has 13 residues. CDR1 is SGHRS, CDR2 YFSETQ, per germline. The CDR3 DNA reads TGCGCCAGCAGCTTGGGACAAATGTACGAGCAGTACTTC. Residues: CASSLGQMYEQYF.

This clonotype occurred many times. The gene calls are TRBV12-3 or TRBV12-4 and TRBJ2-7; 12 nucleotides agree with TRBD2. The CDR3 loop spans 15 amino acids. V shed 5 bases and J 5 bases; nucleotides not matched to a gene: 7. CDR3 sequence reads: CASSPLTSGRNEQYF. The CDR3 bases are TGTGCCAGCAGTCCGCTGACTAGCGGGAGAAACGAGCAGTACTTC.